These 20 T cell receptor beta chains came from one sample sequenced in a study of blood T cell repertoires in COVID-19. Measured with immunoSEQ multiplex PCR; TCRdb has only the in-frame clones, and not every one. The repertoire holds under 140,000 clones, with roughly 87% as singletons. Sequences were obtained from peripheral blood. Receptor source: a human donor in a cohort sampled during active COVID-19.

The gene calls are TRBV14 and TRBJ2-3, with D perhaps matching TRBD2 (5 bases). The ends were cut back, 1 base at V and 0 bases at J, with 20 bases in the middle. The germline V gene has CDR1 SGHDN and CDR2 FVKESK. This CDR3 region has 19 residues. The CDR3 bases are TGTGCCAGCAGCCAAGGTTGGCTAGCATGGCCCCCAAGCACAGATACGCAGTATTTT. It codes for CASSQGWLAWPPSTDTQYF. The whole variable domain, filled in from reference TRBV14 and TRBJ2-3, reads EAGVTQFPSHSVIEKGQTVTLRCDPISGHDNLYWYRRVMGKEIKFLLHFVKESKQDESGMPNNRFLAERTGGTYSTLKVQPAELEDSGVYFCASSQGWLAWPPSTDTQYFGPGTRLTVL.

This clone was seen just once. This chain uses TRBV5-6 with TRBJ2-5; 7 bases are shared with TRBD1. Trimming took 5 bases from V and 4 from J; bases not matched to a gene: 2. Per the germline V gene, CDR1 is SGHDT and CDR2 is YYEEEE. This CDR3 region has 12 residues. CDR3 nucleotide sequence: TGTGCCAGCAGTAGACAGGGAGAGACCCAGTACTTC. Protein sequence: CASSRQGETQYF.

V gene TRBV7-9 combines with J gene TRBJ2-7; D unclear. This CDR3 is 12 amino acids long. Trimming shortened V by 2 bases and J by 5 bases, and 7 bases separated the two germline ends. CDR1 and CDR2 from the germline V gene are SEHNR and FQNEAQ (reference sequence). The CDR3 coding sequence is TGTGCCAGCAGCTTAATGGGCGACGAGCAGTACTTC. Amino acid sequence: CASSLMGDEQYF.

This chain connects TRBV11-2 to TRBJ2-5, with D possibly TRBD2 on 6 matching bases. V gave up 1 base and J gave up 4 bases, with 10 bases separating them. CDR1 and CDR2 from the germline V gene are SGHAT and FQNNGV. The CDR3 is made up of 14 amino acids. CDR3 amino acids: CASSLGRGGETQYF. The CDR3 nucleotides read TGTGCCAGCAGCTTAGGAAGGGGAGGAGAGACCCAGTACTTC.

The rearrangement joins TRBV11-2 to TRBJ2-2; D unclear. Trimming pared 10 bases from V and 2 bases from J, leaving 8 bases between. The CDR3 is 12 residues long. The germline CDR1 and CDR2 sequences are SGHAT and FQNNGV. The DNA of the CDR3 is TGTGCCATCCTAAGAAACACCGGGGAGCTGTTTTTT. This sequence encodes CAILRNTGELFF.

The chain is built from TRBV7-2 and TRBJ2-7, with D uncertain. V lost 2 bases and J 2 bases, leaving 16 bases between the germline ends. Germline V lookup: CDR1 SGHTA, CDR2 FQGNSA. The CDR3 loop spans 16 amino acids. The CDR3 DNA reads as TGTGCCAGCAGCTTACAGATGGTTTCCGTCCCCTACGAGCAGTACTTC. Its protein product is CASSLQMVSVPYEQYF.

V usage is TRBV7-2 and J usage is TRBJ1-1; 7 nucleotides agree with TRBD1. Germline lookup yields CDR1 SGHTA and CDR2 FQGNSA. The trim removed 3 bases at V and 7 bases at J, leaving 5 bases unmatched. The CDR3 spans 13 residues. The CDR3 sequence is CASSFQGGSEAFF. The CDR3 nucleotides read TGTGCCAGCAGCTTTCAGGGGGGTAGTGAAGCTTTCTTT.

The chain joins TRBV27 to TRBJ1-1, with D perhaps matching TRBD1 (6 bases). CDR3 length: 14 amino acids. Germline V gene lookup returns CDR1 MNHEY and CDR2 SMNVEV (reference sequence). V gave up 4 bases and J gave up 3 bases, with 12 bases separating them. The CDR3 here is CASSYNTGYTEAFF. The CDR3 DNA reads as TGTGCCAGCAGTTATAATACAGGGTACACTGAAGCTTTCTTT.

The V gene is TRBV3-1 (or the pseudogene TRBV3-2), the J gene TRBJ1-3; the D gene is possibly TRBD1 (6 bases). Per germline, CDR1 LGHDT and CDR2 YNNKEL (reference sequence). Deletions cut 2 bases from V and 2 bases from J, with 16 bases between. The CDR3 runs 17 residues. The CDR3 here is CASSQWGGAGTGNTIYF. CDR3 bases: TGTGCCAGCAGCCAATGGGGGGGGGCCGGGACTGGAAACACCATATATTTT.

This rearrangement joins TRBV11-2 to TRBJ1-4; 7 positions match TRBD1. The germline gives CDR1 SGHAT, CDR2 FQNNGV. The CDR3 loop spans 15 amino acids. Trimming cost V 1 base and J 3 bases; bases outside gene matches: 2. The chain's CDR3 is CASSLGGQPNEKLFF. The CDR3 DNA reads TGTGCCAGCAGCTTAGGGGGACAGCCTAATGAAAAACTGTTTTTT.

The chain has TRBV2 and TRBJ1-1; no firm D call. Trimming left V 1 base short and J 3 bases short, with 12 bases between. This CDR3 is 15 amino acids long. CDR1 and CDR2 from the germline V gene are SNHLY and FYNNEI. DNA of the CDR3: TGTGCCAGCAGTGAAGGGGAGGCTGGGTACACTGAAGCTTTCTTT. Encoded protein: CASSEGEAGYTEAFF.

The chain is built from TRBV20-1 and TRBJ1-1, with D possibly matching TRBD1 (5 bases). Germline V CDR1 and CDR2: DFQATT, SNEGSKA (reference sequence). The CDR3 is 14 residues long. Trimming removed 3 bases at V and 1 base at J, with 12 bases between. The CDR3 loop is CSASSAGPNTEAFF. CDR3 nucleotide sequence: TGCAGTGCTAGTTCGGCAGGGCCGAACACTGAAGCTTTCTTT.

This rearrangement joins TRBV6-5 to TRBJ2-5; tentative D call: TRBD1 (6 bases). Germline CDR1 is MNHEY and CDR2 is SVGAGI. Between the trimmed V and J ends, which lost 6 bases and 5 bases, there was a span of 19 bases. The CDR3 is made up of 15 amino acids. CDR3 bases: TGTGCCAGCAGCCCCACAGGGCTAGATCGGGAGACCCAGTACTTC. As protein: CASSPTGLDRETQYF.

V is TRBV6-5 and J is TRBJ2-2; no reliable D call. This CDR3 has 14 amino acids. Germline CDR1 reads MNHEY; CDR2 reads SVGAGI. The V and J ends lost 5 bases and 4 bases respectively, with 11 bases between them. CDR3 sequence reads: CASSQPPVTGELFF. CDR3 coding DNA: TGTGCCAGCAGTCAACCACCAGTCACCGGGGAGCTGTTTTTT.

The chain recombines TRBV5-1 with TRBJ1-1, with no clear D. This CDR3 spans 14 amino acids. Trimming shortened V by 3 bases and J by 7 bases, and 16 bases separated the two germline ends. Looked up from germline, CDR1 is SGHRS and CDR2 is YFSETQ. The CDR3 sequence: CASSWTSERSEAFF. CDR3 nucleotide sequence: TGCGCCAGCAGCTGGACGTCTGAGCGGAGTGAAGCTTTCTTT.

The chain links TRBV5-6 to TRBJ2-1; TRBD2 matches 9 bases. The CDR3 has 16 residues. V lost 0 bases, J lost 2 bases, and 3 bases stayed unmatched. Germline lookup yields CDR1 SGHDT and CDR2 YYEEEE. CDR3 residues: CASSLAVAGAYNEQFF. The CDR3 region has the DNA TGTGCCAGCAGCTTGGCCGTAGCGGGGGCCTACAATGAGCAGTTCTTC.

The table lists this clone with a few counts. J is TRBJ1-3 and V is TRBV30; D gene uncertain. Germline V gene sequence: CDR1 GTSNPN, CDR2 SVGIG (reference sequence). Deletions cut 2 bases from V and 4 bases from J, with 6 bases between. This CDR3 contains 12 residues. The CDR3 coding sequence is TGTGCCTGGAGTACGGGGGGAAACACCATATATTTT. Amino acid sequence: CAWSTGGNTIYF.

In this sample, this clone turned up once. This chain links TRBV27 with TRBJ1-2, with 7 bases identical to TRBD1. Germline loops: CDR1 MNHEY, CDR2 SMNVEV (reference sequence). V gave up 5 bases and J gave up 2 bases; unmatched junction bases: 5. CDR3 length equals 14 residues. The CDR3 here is CASSREQGNYGYTF. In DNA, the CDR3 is TGTGCCAGCAGTCGCGAACAGGGGAACTATGGCTACACCTTC.

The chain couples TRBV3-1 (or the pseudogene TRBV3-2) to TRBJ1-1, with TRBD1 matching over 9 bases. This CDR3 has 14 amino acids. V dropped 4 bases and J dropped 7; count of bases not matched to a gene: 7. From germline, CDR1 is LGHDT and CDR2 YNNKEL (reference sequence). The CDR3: CASSPGQGAGEAFF. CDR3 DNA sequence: TGTGCCAGCAGCCCGGGACAGGGCGCGGGTGAAGCTTTCTTT.

CDR3 loop: CASTGVGAEAFF. Written as DNA, the CDR3 is TGTGCCAGCACGGGGGTAGGTGCTGAAGCTTTCTTT. The rearrangement joins TRBV9 to TRBJ1-1; perhaps TRBD1 as D (5 bases). The CDR3 totals 12 residues. V lost 6 bases, J lost 6 bases, and 12 bases lay in between. The germline V gene encodes CDR1 SGDLS and CDR2 YYNGEE.